This T cell receptor (beta chain) stems from a study of regulatory T cells in long-lasting Graves disease. Study summary: Graves' patients, diagnosed recently, had received antithyroid drugs under 3 months.

Building of the TCR beta libraries involved iRepertoire HTBI primers and Arm-PCR of CDR3 regions. TCRdb redid the calling of the multiplex PCR reads with MiXCR, one entry per CDR3 protein. The table includes 400,000 to 500,000 distinct CDR3 sequences, over 12% detected once. Sample time point: newly diagnosed GD, antithyroid drugs for less than 3 months. With RNA extracted from PBMCs as input, the TCR library was made. Whole-study results and caveats: Favored usage of TRBV28, TRBJ1-2 and TRBJ2-5 was recorded in persistent disease.

The J segment lost 7 bases and the V segment lost 5 bases, leaving 14 bases of the junction unmatched. The CDR3 totals 16 residues. CDR1 is SGHNT, CDR2 YENEEA, per germline. This clonotype was picked up many times. Its antigen is undetermined. This sample was also put to use in a study of T cells in Graves' hyperthyroidism and ophthalmopathy. That work contributes: Among thyroid clonotypes expanded above 0.001, most also appeared in blood.

The sequence was obtained from a middle-aged woman with Graves disease. The sample in question was peripheral blood mononuclear cells (PBMCs), obtained at new diagnosis, from a patient treated with antithyroid drugs. The chain uses TRBV11-3 and TRBJ2-1; 7 bases match TRBD1. In DNA form, the CDR3 reads TGTGCCAGCAGCCCGAGCCCCACAGGGGCCCCGAATGAGCAGTTCTTC. Its translation is CASSPSPTGAPNEQFF.